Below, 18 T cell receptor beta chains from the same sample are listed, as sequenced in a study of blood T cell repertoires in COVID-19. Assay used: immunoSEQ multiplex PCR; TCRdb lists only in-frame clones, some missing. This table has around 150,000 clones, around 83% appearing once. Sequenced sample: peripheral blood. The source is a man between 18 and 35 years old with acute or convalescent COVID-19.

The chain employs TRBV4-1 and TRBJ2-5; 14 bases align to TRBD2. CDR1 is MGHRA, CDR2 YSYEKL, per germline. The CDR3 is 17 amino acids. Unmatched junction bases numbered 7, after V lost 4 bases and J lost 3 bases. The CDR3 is CASSPTSGGAGEETQYF. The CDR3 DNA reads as TGCGCCAGCAGCCCGACTAGCGGGGGGGCCGGGGAAGAGACCCAGTACTTC.

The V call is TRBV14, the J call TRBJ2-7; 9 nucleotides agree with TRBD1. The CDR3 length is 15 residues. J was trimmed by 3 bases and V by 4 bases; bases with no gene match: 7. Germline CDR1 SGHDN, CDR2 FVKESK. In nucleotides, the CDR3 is TGTGCCAGCAGCCTTTCCGGGACAGGGCTCTACGAGCAGTACTTC. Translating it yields CASSLSGTGLYEQYF.

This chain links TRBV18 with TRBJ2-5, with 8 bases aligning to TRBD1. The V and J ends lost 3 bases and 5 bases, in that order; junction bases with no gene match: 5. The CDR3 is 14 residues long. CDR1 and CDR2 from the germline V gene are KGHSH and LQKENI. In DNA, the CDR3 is TGTGCCAGCTCACCTACGGACAGGGTTGAGACCCAGTACTTC. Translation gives CASSPTDRVETQYF.

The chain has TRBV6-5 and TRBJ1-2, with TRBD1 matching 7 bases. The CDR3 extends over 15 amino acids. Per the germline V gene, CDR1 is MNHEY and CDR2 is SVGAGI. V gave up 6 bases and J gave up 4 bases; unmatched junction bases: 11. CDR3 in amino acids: CASRNDRAMGYGYTF. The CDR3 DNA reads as TGTGCCAGCAGGAATGACAGGGCGATGGGCTATGGCTACACCTTC.

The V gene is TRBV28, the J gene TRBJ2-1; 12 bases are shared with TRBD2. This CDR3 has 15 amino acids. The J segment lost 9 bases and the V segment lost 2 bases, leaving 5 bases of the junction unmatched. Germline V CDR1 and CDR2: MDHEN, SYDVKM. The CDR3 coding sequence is TGTGCCAGCAGTTTAACTAGCGGGGGGCATCGTGAGCAGTTCTTC. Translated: CASSLTSGGHREQFF.

CDR3 residues: CASSPPVAGVYTDTQYF. CDR3 DNA: TGTGCCAGCTCACCACCGGTTGCGGGGGTGTACACAGATACGCAGTATTTT. The chain carries TRBV18 and TRBJ2-3; 7 nucleotides agree with TRBD2. This CDR3 is 17 amino acids long. The V gene end was trimmed by 0 bases and the J gene end by 2 bases; junction bases not matched to a gene: 8. The germline CDR1 and CDR2 sequences are KGHSH and LQKENI.

CDR3 sequence: CASSPDSNYGYTF. CDR3 sequence (DNA): TGTGCCAGCTCACCGGACAGCAACTATGGCTACACCTTC. The chain is built from TRBV18 and TRBJ1-2; a weak D match, TRBD1 (6 bases). Germline V CDR1 and CDR2: KGHSH, LQKENI. V was cut by 3 bases and J by 2 bases, with 7 bases left in between. This CDR3 spans 13 amino acids.

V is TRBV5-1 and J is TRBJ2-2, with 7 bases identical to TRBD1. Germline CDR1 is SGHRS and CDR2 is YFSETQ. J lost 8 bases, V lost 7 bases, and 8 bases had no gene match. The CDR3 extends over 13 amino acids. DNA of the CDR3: TGCGCCAGCCTCGACAGGGTAACAGGGGAGCTGTTTTTT. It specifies CASLDRVTGELFF. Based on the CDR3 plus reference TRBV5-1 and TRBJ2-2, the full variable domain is KAGVTQTPRYLIKTRGQQVTLSCSPISGHRSVSWYQQTPGQGLQFLFEYFSETQRNKGNFPGRFSGRQFSNSRSEMNVSTLELGDSALYLCASLDRVTGELFFGEGSRLTVL.

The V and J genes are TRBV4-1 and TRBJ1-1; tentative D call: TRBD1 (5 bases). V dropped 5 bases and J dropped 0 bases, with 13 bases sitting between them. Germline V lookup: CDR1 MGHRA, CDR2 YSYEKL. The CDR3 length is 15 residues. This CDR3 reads CASSATGTMNTEAFF. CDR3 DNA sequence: TGCGCCAGCAGCGCCACCGGGACTATGAACACTGAAGCTTTCTTT.

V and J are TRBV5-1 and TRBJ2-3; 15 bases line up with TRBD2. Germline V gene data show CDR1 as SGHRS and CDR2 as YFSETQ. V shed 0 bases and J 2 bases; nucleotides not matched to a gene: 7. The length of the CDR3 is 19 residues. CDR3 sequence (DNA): TGCGCCAGCAGCTTGGTTGGACTAGCGGGGGGGTTCCCCACAGATACGCAGTATTTT. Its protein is CASSLVGLAGGFPTDTQYF.

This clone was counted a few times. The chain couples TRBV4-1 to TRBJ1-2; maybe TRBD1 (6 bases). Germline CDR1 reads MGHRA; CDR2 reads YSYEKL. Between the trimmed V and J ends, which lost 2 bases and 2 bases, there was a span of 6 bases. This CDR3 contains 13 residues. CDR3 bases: TGCGCCAGCAGCCAAACAGGGAACTATGGCTACACCTTC. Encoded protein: CASSQTGNYGYTF.

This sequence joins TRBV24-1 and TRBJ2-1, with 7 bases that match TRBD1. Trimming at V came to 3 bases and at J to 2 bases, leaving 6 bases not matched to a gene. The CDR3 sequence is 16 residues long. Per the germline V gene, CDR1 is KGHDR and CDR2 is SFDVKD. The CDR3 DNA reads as TGTGCCACCAGTGATGACAGGGCAGACACCTACAATGAGCAGTTCTTC. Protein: CATSDDRADTYNEQFF.

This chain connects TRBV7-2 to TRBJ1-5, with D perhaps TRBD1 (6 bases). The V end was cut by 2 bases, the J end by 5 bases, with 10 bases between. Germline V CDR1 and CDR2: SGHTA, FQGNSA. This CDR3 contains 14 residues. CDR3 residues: CASSLSSGDQPQHF. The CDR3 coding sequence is TGTGCCAGCAGCTTATCTTCAGGGGATCAGCCCCAGCATTTT. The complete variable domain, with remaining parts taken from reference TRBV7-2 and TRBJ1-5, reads GAGVSQSPSNKVTEKGKDVELRCDPISGHTALYWYRQSLGQGLEFLIYFQGNSAPDKSGLPSDRFSAERTGGSVSTLTIQRTQQEDSAVYLCASSLSSGDQPQHFGDGTRLSIL.

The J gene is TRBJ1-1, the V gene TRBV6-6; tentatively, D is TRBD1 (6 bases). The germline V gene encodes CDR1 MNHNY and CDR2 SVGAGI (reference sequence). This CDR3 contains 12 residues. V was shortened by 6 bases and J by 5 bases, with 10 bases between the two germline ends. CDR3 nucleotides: TGTGCCAGCAGAGGGGGATTTACTGAAGCTTTCTTT. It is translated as CASRGGFTEAFF.

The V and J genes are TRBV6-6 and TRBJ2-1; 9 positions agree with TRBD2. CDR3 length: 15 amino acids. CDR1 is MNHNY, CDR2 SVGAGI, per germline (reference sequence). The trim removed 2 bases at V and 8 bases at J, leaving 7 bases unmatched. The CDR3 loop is CASSYMASGADEQFF. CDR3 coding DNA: TGTGCCAGCAGTTACATGGCTAGCGGGGCGGATGAGCAGTTCTTC.

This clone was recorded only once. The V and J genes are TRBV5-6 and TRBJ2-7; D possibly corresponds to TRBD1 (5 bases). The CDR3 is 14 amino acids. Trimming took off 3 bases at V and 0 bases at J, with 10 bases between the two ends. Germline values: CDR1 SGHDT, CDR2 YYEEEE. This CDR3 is CASSSYRSSYEQYV. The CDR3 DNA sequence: TGTGCCAGCAGCTCGTACAGGAGCTCCTACGAGCAGTACGTC.

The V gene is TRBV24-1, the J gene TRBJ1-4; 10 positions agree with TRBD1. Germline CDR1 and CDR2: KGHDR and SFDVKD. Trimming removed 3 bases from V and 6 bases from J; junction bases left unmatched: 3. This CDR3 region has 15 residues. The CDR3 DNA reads TGTGCCACCAGTGATCCGGGGACAGGGGATGAAAAACTGTTTTTT. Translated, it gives CATSDPGTGDEKLFF.

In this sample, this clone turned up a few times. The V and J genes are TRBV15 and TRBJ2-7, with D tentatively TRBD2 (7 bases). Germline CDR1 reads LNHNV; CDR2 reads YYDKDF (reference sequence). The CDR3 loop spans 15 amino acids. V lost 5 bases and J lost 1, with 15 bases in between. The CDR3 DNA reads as TGTGCCACCAGCGTCAATAAGGGGGGGTCCTACGAGCAGTACTTC. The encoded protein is CATSVNKGGSYEQYF.